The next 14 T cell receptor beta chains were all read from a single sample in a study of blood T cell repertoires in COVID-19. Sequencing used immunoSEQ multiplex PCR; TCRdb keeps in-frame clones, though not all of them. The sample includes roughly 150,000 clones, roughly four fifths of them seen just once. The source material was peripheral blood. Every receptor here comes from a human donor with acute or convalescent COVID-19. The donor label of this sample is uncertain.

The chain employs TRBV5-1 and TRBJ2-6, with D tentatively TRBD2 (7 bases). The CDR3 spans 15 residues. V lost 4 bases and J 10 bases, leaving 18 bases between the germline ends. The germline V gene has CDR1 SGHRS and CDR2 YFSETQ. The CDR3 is CASSPPRGGGNVLTF. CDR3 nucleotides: TGCGCCAGCAGCCCCCCTCGAGGGGGGGGAAACGTCCTGACTTTC.

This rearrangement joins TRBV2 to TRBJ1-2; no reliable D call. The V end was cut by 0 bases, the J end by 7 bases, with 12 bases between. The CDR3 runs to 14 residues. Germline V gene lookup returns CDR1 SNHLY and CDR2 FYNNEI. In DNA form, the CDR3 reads TGTGCCAGCAGTGAAGCGCAGGCAGGCCCTGGCTACACCTTC. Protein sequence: CASSEAQAGPGYTF. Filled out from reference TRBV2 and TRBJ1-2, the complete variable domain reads EPEVTQTPSHQVTQMGQEVILRCVPISNHLYFYWYRQILGQKVEFLVSFYNNEISEKSEIFDDQFSVERPDGSNFTLKIRSTKLEDSAMYFCASSEAQAGPGYTFGSGTRLTVV.

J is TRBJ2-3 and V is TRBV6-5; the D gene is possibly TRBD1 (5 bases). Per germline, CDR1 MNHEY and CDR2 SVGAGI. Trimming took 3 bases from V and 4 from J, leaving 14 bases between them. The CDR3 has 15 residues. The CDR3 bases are TGTGCCAGCAGTTATAGGGCAGGGATAGCAGATACGCAGTATTTT. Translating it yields CASSYRAGIADTQYF.

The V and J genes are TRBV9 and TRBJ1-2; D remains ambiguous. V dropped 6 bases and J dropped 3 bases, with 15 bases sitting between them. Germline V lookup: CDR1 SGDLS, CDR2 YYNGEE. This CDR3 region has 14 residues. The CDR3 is CASTSQTGDYGYTF. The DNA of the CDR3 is TGTGCCAGCACCTCCCAGACCGGGGACTATGGCTACACCTTC.

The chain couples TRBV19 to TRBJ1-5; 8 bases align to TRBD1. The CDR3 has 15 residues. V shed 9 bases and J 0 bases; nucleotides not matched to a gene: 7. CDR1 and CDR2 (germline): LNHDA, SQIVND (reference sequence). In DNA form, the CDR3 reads TGTGCCAGCATGGACAGGGCCTATAGCAATCAGCCCCAGCATTTT. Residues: CASMDRAYSNQPQHF.

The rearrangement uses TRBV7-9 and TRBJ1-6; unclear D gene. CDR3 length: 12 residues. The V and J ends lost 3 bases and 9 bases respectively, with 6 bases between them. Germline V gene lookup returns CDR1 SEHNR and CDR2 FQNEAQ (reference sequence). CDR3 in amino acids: CASSLEGSPLHF. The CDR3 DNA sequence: TGTGCCAGCAGCTTGGAGGGTTCACCCCTCCACTTT.

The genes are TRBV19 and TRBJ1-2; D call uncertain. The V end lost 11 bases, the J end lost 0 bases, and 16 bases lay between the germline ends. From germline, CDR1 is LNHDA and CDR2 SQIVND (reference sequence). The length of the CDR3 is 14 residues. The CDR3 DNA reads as TGTGCCGTAAGTCCTTCCGGGGCTAACTATGGCTACACCTTC. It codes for CAVSPSGANYGYTF. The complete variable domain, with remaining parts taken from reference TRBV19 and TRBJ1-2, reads DGGITQSPKYLFRKEGQNVTLSCEQNLNHDAMYWYRQDPGQGLRLIYYSQIVNDFQKGDIAEGYSVSREKKESFPLTVTSAQKNPTAFYLCAVSPSGANYGYTFGSGTRLTVV.

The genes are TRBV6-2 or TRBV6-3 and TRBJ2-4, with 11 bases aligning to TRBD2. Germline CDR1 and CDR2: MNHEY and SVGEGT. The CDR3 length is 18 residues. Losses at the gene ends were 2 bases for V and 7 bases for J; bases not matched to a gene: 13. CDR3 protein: CASSYALAGDLGRNIQYF. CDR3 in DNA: TGTGCCAGCAGTTACGCACTAGCGGGGGATTTGGGGAGGAACATTCAGTACTTC.

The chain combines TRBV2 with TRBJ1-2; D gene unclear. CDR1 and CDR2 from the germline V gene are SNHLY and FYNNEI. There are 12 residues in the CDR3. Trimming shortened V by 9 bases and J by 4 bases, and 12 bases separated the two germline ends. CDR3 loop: CASGEEPYGYTF. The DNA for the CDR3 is TGTGCCAGTGGAGAGGAGCCCTATGGCTACACCTTC.

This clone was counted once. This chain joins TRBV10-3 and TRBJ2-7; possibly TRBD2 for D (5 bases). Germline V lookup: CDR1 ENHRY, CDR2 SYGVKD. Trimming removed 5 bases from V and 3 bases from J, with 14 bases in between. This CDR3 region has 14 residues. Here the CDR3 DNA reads TGTGCCATCAGTTCCGGACGGGATTTCTACGAGCAGTACTTC. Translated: CAISSGRDFYEQYF.

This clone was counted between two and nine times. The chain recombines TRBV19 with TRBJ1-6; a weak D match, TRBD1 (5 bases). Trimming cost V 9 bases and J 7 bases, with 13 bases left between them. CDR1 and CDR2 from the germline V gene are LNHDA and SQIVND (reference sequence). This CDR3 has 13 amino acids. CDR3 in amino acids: CASGTTQNSPLHF. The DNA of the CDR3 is TGTGCCAGCGGGACTACCCAAAATTCACCCCTCCACTTT.

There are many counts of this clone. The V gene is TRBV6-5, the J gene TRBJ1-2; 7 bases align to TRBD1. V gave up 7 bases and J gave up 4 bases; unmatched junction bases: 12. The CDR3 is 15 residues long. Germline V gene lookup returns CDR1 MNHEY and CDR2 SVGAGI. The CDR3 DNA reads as TGTGCCAGCACCAAAGGAATGACAGGGATCTATGGCTACACCTTC. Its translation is CASTKGMTGIYGYTF.

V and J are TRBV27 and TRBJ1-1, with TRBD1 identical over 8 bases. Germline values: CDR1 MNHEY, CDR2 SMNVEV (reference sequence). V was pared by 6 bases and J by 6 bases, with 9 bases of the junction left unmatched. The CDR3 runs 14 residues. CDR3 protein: CASSPDRGGSEAFF. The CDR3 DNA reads TGTGCCAGCAGCCCCGACAGGGGAGGTTCTGAAGCTTTCTTT.

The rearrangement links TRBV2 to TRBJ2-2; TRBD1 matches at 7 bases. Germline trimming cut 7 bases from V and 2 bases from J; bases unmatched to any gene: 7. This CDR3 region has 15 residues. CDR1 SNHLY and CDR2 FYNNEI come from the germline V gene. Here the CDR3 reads CASTLDRTNTGELFF. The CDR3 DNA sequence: TGTGCCAGCACTTTGGACAGGACTAACACCGGGGAGCTGTTTTTT.